This passage covers 6 T cell receptor beta chains from one sample sequenced in a study of Graves' ophthalmopathy and Graves' hyperthyroidism. RNA transcripts yielded amplified TCR beta CDR3 regions. Following a first-round RT-PCR that used HTBI primers, a second-round multiplex PCR was carried out. TCRdb redid the calling of the multiplex PCR reads with MiXCR, one entry per CDR3 protein. This sample has around 1,200,000 distinct CDR3 sequences, with about two fifths found just once. The sample consisted of peripheral blood or thyroid tissue (not recorded which). These receptor sequences come from an adult man with Graves' hyperthyroidism.

This clonotype was detected ten times or more. The CDR3 reads CASSYGGQSSNQPQHF. The CDR3 DNA sequence: TGTGCCAGCAGCTACGGGGGACAAAGTAGCAATCAGCCCCAGCATTTT. The chain employs TRBV7-9 and TRBJ1-5; the D gene is possibly TRBD1 (6 bases). Germline assignment: CDR1 SEHNR and CDR2 FQNEAQ (reference sequence). This CDR3 is built from 16 residues. V was shortened by 4 bases and J by 0 bases, with 13 bases between the two germline ends.

This clonotype was observed a handful of times. A junction boundary mismatches the germline segment, possibly from a read error. The chain combines TRBV6-1 with TRBJ2-7; D is undetermined. The germline CDR1 and CDR2 sequences are MNHNS and SASEGT. This CDR3 has 13 amino acids. CDR3 residues: CAGSDYRTNEQYF. The DNA of the CDR3 is TGTGCCGGCAGTGATTACAGAACAAACGAGCAGTACTTC.

This clonotype was found many times. This sequence joins TRBV7-8 and TRBJ1-5; perhaps TRBD1 as D (6 bases). CDR3 length: 15 residues. CDR1 and CDR2 from the germline V gene are SGHVS and FQNEAQ. The ends were cut back, 4 bases at V and 3 bases at J, with 13 bases in the middle. The CDR3 loop reads CASSSGGRDNQPQHF. The CDR3 DNA reads TGTGCCAGCAGCTCCGGGGGGCGTGACAATCAGCCCCAGCATTTT.

Notes on this clonotype: A junction end diverges from the germline sequence, so it may reflect a read error. V gene TRBV10-2 combines with J gene TRBJ2-7; D unresolved. The CDR3 is 12 residues long. From germline, CDR1 is WSHSY and CDR2 SAAADI. The CDR3 sequence: CASSPQALEQYF. CDR3 DNA sequence: TGTGCCAGCAGCCCCCAAGCCTTGGAGCAGTACTTC.

This clonotype came up a few times. This chain links TRBV6-5 with TRBJ1-1, with D hard to call. Per the germline V gene, CDR1 is MNHEY and CDR2 is SVGAGI. The CDR3 runs to 16 residues. V was trimmed by 0 bases and J by 2 bases, leaving 13 bases between them. CDR3 region: CASSYSRAGPNTEAFF. CDR3 bases: TGTGCCAGCAGTTACTCGAGGGCAGGACCAAACACTGAAGCTTTCTTT.

This chain connects TRBV4-1 to TRBJ2-2; either TRBD1 or TRBD2 may supply D (5 bases each). The CDR3 consists of 14 residues. Germline CDR1 and CDR2: MGHRA and YSYEKL. Deletions cut 1 base from V and 5 bases from J, with 8 bases between. The DNA for the CDR3 is TGCGCCAGCAGCCAAGGGGGGATGACCGGGGAGCTGTTTTTT. Encoded protein: CASSQGGMTGELFF.